Described below is a single T cell receptor (beta chain) sequence and its context. Its antigen remains undetermined. The junction and the germline gene differ at one end; a read error may be behind it. The germline V gene gives CDR1 as LGHNA and CDR2 as YSLEER. Including cysteine and phenylalanine, the CDR3 has 17 amino acids. Only CDR3 DNA remains: 51 bases, in frame from the first base. Stable Graves' hyperthyroidism was defined as the absence of progression to ophthalmopathy over 18 months of follow-up. Hyperthyroidism patients were newly diagnosed, had a disease duration of under 2 months, and were aged 18 to 65 years. Any patient with an uncontrolled infection, another autoimmune disease, pregnancy or lactation was excluded. Diagnoses relied on clinical symptoms, serum thyroxine and TRAb, thyroid ultrasound and orbital computed tomography. PBMCs were isolated from 8 to 10 ml of fresh peripheral blood by Ficoll-Paque density gradient centrifugation. Total RNA was extracted using Trizol reagent, and RNA quality was assessed on an Agilent 2100 Bioanalyzer.

Amplification of TCR beta CDR3 regions was carried out from RNA transcripts. For the first round of RT-PCR on the TCR CDR3, the HTBI primer set was used together with the Qiagen OneStep RT-PCR kit. A second multiplex PCR round built the libraries, followed by size selection and purification. Paired-end sequencing of the libraries was performed with 100 bp reads on an Illumina HiSeq2000. Per the source publication's procedure: SOAPnuke was used to process the raw data, throwing out any read that contained adapters or uncalled bases, had a mean Phred below 15, or lacked an exact constant-primer or identifier match. High-quality paired reads were merged using COPE v1.2.5, and each unique nucleotide sequence was defined as a clonotype. Clonotypes were aligned to IMGT TRBV, TRBD and TRBJ reference segments using MiTCR v1.1. The analysis included only V-J combinations with a frequency above 0.0001, which together covered over 98% of the repertoires. The TCS score was defined as the ratio of F50 (clonal expansion) to E x V (chaos), calculated using BLOSUM62-based TCRdist between CDR3 peptides within each V-J. Welch's t-statistics and random forest reduced several hundred V-J features to 13, which were used in a naive Bayes classifier (R e1071). The public reads were run again by TCRdb, first through fastp at Q25 and then through MiXCR, and only productive beta chains were kept. Rows with one shared CDR3 protein collapse into an entry with the most common genes and DNA. None of the V and J calls come from the authors' own analysis; TCRdb made them. The sample table lists 400,000 to 500,000 distinct CDR3 sequences, roughly an eighth of them with a count of one. 5% to 6% of the sample is held by the ten biggest clonotypes.

This sample is part of a study of T cells in Graves' hyperthyroidism and ophthalmopathy (dated by TCRdb to between 2018 and 2020). Background on the whole study: Peripheral blood samples were taken at initial diagnosis, before any treatment was given. To identify distinguishing TCR V-J signatures, a discovery cohort of 95 to 100 patients was used, comprising approximately 40 with Graves' ophthalmopathy and 55 to 65 with stable Graves' hyperthyroidism. An independent validation cohort of 18 to 20 hyperthyroidism patients and 15 or so patients who later progressed to ophthalmopathy tested prospective prediction of ophthalmopathy. The 100 or so discovery patients were divided at random into training and test sets in a 7:3 ratio. In addition, the study compared T-cell repertoires in thyroid tissue and in blood from several Graves' hyperthyroidism patients. Once sampling was done, hyperthyroidism patients were given methimazole at a starting dose of 30 mg daily, whereas ophthalmopathy patients were given high-dose intravenous methylprednisolone. The paper reports TCR Vbeta CDR3 sequencing of over 120 peripheral blood samples: approximately 43 ophthalmopathy, about 75 hyperthyroidism and approximately 17 progressor patients.

Broad study findings and their caveats: In validation, the model predicted progression to ophthalmopathy a median of about 6.5 months before onset, with about 64% sensitivity and roughly 72% specificity. A 13 V-J signature model separated ophthalmopathy from stable hyperthyroidism, with around 91% sensitivity and about 81% specificity in cross-validation and 80%/75% in testing. Sample size was not statistically predetermined, and investigators were not blinded to group allocation. Most expanded thyroid clonotypes (frequency above 0.001) were also detected in blood, a finding suggesting that blood repertoires may reflect thyroid immune responses.

The origin of this receptor is a woman aged 18-29 years with Graves' hyperthyroidism. Material for sequencing was blood. This sequence uses TRBV4-3 and TRBJ2-5, with 7 bases in between that match TRBD1. The DNA sequence is given as TGCGCCAGCAGCCAGCGAGGACAGGAAGAAAGGTCAGAGGCCCAGTACTTC. This is translated as CASSQRGQEERSEAQYF.